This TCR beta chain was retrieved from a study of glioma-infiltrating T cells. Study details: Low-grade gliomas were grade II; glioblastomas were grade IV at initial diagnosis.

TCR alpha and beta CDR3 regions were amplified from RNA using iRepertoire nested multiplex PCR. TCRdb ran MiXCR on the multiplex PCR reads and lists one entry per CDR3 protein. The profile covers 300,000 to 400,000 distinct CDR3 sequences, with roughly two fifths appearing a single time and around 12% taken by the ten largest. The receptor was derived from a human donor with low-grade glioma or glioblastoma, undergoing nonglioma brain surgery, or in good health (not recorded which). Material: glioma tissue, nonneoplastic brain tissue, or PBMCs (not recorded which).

DNA for the CDR3: TGTGCCAGCAGTTGGACAGCGAGCACCGGGGAGCTGTTTTTT. It encodes CASSWTASTGELFF. The chain uses TRBV28 and TRBJ2-2; maybe TRBD1 (6 bases). Germline CDR1 and CDR2: MDHEN and SYDVKM. The CDR3 totals 14 residues. V was cut by 4 bases and J by 4 bases, with 10 bases left in between.